This passage covers 7 T cell receptor beta chains from one sample sequenced in a study of blood T cell repertoires in COVID-19. Measured with immunoSEQ multiplex PCR; TCRdb has only the in-frame clones, and not every one. The repertoire holds roughly 250,000 clones, with 80% to 90% as singletons. Sample: PBMCs or T cells enriched from blood (not recorded which). These receptor sequences come from a man aged 40-49 years who had recovered from COVID-19.

V usage is TRBV10-1 and J usage is TRBJ2-2, with no clear D. The V end lost 6 bases, the J end lost 5 bases, and 13 bases lay between the germline ends. Germline V gene sequence: CDR1 WNHNN, CDR2 SYGVQD (reference sequence). The CDR3 totals 14 residues. CDR3: CASRPVFVTGELFF. The CDR3 DNA follows: TGCGCCAGCAGGCCAGTATTCGTAACCGGGGAGCTGTTTTTT.

The chain couples TRBV10-1 to TRBJ1-1; no reliable D call. V gave up 0 bases and J gave up 7 bases, with 15 bases separating them. This CDR3 contains 15 residues. Germline CDR1 and CDR2: WNHNN and SYGVQD (reference sequence). CDR3 protein: CASSESAGWEGEAFF. CDR3 bases: TGCGCCAGCAGTGAGTCCGCAGGCTGGGAGGGTGAAGCTTTCTTT.

CDR3 nucleotide sequence: TGTGCCAGCAGCCCGAGAGGACAGGGCAATCAGCCCCAGCATTTT. Protein product: CASSPRGQGNQPQHF. The chain is built from TRBV6-2 or TRBV6-3 and TRBJ1-5, with 7 bases lining up with TRBD1. This CDR3 contains 15 residues. The junction had 7 bases not matched to a gene; V was cut back by 6 bases and J by 2 bases. CDR1 and CDR2 (germline): MNHEY, SVGEGT.

V gene TRBV6-2 or TRBV6-3 combines with J gene TRBJ2-5; TRBD2 aligns across 13 bases. Germline V gene sequence: CDR1 MNHEY, CDR2 SVGEGT. The CDR3 spans 16 residues. V gave up 6 bases and J gave up 1 base; unmatched junction bases: 5. CDR3 region: CASSRGLAGFQETQYF. CDR3 in DNA: TGTGCCAGCAGCCGGGGACTAGCGGGGTTCCAAGAGACCCAGTACTTC.

This clone was recorded only once. The chain has TRBV27 and TRBJ1-1, with D possibly matching TRBD1 (6 bases). V was cut by 7 bases and J by 1 base, with 10 bases left in between. The CDR3 runs to 13 residues. Germline V gene sequence: CDR1 MNHEY, CDR2 SMNVEV (reference sequence). The DNA of the CDR3 is TGTGCCAGCAACGGGACACCGAACACTGAAGCTTTCTTT. Protein sequence: CASNGTPNTEAFF.

The chain is built from TRBV5-1 and TRBJ1-1; D unresolved. Germline loops: CDR1 SGHRS, CDR2 YFSETQ. Trimming removed 1 base at V and 3 bases at J, with 10 bases between. CDR3 length: 14 residues. The CDR3 nucleotides read TGCGCCAGCAGCTTGTGGAGGTCTCACACTGAAGCTTTCTTT. Protein sequence: CASSLWRSHTEAFF.

This chain connects TRBV19 to TRBJ2-2; 9 bases match TRBD2. The trim removed 5 bases at V and 4 bases at J, leaving 8 bases unmatched. The CDR3 covers 16 residues. Germline lookup yields CDR1 LNHDA and CDR2 SQIVND (reference sequence). The DNA of the CDR3 is TGTGCCAGTAGTCCTTTAGCGGGAGTAAGCACCGGGGAGCTGTTTTTT. Its translation: CASSPLAGVSTGELFF.